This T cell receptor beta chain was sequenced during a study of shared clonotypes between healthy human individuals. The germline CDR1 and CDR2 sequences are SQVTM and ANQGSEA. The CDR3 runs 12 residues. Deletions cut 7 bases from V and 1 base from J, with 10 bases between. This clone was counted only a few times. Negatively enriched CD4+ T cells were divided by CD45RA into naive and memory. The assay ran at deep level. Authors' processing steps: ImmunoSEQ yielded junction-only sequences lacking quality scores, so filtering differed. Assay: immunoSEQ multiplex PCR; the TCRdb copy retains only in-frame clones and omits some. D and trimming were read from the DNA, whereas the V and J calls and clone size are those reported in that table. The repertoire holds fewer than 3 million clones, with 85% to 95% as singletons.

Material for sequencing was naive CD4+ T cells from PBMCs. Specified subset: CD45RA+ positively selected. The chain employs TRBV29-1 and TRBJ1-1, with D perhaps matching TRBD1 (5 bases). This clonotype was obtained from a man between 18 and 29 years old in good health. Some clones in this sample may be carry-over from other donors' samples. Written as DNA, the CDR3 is TGCAGCGGTGACAGTGGGAACACTGAAGCTTTCTTT. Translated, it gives CSGDSGNTEAFF.